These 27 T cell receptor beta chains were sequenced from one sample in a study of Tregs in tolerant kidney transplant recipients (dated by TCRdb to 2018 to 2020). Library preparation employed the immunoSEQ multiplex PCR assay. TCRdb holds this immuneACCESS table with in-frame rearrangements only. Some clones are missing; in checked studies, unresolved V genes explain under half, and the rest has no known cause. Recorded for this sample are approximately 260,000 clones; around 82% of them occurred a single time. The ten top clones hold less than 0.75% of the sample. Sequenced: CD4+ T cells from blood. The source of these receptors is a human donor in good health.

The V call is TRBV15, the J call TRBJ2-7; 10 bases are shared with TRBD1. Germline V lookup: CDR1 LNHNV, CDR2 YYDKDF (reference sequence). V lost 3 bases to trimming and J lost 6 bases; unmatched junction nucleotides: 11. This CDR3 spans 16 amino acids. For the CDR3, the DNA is TGTGCCACCAGCAGGGACCGGGACAGGGGCCGTCTCGAGCAGTACTTC. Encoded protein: CATSRDRDRGRLEQYF.

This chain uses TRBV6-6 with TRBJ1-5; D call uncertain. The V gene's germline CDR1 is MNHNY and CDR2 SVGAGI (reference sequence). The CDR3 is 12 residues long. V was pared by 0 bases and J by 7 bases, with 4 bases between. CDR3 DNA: TGTGCCAGCAGTTACTCGCGGCAGCCCCAGCATTTT. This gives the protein CASSYSRQPQHF.

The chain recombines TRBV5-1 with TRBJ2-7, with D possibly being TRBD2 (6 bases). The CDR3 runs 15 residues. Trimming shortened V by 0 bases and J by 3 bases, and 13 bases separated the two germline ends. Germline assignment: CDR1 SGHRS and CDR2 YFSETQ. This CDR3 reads CASSLGVEGIYEQYF. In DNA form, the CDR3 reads TGCGCCAGCAGCTTGGGAGTGGAGGGTATCTACGAGCAGTACTTC.

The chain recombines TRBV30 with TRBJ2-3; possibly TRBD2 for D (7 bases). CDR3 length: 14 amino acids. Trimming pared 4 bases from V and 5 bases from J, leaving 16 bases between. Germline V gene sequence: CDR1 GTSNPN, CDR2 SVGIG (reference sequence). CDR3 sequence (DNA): TGTGCCTGGACACTAGGGGGGGGGATAGATACGCAGTATTTT. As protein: CAWTLGGGIDTQYF.

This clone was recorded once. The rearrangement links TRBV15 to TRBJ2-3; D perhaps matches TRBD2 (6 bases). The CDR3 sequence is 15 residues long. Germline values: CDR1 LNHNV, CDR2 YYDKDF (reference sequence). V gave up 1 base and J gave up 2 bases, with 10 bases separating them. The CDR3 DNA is TGTGCCACCAGCAGAGCGGGAGTCCACACAGATACGCAGTATTTT. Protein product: CATSRAGVHTDTQYF.

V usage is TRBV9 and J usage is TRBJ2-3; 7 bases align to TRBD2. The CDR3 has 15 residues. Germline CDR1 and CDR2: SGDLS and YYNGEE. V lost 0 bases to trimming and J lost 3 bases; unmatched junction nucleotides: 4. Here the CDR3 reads CASSVASSGTDTQYF. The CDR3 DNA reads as TGTGCCAGCAGCGTAGCTTCTAGCGGTACAGATACGCAGTATTTT.

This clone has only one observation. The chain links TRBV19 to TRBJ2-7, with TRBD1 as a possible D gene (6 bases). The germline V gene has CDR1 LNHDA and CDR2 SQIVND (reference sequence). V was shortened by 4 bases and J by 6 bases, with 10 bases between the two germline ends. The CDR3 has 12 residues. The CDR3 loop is CASSTSGAEQYF. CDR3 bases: TGTGCCAGTAGTACTTCAGGGGCCGAGCAGTACTTC.

The CDR3 reads CASSPGLAGVGDEQYF. The CDR3 region has the DNA TGTGCCAGCAGCCCGGGACTAGCGGGAGTCGGTGACGAGCAGTACTTC. The V gene is TRBV5-8, the J gene TRBJ2-7; 14 bases are shared with TRBD2. Germline V gene data show CDR1 as SGHTS and CDR2 as YDEGEE. V lost 4 bases to trimming and J lost 5 bases; unmatched junction nucleotides: 8. CDR3 length: 16 amino acids.

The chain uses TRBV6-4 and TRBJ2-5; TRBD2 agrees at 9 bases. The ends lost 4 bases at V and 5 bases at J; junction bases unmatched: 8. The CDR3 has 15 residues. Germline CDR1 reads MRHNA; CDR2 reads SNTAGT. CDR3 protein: CASSGGSGGHETQYF. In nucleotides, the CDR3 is TGTGCCAGCAGTGGGGGTAGCGGGGGACACGAGACCCAGTACTTC.

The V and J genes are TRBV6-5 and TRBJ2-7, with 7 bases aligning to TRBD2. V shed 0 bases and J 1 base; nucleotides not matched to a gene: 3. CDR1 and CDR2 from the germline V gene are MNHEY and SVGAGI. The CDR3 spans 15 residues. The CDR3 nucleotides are TGTGCCAGCAGTTACTCGAGGCGGGGGTCCTACGAGCAGTACTTC. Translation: CASSYSRRGSYEQYF.

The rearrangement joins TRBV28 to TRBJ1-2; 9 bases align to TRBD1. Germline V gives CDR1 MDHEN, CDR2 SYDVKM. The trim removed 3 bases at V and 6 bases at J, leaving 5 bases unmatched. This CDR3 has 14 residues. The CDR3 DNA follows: TGTGCCAGCAGTTTGTCGGACAGGGGAAATGGCTACACCTTC. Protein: CASSLSDRGNGYTF.

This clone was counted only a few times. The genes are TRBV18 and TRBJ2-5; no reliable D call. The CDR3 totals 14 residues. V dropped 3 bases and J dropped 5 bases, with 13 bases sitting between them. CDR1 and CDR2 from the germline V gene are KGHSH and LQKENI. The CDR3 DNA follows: TGTGCCAGCTCACCGGGCCCAGTCGGGGAGACCCAGTACTTC. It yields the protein CASSPGPVGETQYF. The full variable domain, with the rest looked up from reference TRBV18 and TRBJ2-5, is NAGVMQNPRHLVRRRGQEARLRCSPMKGHSHVYWYRQLPEEGLKFMVYLQKENIIDESGMPKERFSAEFPKEGPSILRIQQVVRGDSAAYFCASSPGPVGETQYFGPGTRLLVL.

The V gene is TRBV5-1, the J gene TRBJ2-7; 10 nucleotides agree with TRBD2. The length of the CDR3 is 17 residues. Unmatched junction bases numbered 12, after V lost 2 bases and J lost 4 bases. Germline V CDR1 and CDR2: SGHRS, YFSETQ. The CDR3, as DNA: TGCGCCAGCAGCTTATCCCCTAGCGGGAGTAACCCTTACGAGCAGTACTTC. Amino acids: CASSLSPSGSNPYEQYF.

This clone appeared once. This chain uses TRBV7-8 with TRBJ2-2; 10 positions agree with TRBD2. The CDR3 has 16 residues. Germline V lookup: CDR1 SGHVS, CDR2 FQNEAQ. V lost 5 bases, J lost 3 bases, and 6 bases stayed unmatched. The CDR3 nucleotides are TGTGCCAGCAGCCCTTCTAGCGGGAGTTACACCGGGGAGCTGTTTTTT. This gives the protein CASSPSSGSYTGELFF.

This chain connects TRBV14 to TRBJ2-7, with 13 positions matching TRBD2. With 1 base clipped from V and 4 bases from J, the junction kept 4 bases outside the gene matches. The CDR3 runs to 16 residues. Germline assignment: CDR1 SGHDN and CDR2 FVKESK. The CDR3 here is CASSQAGTSGKYEQYF. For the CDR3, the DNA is TGTGCCAGCAGCCAAGCCGGGACTAGCGGGAAATACGAGCAGTACTTC.

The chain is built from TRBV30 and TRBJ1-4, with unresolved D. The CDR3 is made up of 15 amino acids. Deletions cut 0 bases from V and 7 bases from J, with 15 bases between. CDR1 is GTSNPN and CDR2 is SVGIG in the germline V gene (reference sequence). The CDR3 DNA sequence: TGTGCCTGGAGTGTAACCGAGTTAGGAGGTGAAAAACTGTTTTTT. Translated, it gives CAWSVTELGGEKLFF.

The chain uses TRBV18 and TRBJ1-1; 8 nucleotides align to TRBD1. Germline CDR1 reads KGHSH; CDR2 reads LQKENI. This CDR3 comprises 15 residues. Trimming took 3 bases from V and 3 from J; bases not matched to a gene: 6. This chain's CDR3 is CASSPTGVGDTEAFF. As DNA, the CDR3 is TGTGCCAGCTCACCGACAGGGGTGGGGGACACTGAAGCTTTCTTT.

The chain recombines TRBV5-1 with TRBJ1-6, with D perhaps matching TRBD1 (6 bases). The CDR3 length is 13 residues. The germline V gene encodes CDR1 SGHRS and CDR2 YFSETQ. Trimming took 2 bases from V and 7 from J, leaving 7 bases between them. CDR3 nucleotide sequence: TGCGCCAGCAGCTTTACAGGGAATTCACCCCTCCACTTT. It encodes CASSFTGNSPLHF.

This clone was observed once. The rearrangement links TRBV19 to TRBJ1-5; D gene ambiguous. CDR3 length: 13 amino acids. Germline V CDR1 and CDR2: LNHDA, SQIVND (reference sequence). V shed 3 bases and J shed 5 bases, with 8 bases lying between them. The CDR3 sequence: CASSIRPDQPQHF. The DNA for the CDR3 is TGTGCCAGTAGTATCCGACCTGATCAGCCCCAGCATTTT.

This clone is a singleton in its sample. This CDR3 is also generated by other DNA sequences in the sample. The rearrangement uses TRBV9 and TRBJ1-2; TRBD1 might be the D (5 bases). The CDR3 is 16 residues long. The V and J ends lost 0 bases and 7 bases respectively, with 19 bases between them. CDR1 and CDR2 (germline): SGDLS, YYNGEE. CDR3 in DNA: TGTGCCAGCAGCGTAGCTGTCGGGGCAGGGTGGGGTGGCTACACCTTC. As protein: CASSVAVGAGWGGYTF.

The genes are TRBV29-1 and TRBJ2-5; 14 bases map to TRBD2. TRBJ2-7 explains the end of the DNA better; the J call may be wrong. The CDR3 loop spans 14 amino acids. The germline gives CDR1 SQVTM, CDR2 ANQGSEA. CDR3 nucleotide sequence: TGCAGCGCCGGACTAGCGGGAGGTTCCTACGAGCAGTACTTC. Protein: CSAGLAGGSYEQYF.

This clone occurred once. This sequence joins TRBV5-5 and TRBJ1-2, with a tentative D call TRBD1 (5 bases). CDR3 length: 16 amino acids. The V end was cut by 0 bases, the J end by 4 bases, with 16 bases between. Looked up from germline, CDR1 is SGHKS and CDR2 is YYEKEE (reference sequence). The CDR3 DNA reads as TGTGCCAGCAGCTTGGAGGGACCCTCGGCGCCCTATGGCTACACCTTC. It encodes CASSLEGPSAPYGYTF.

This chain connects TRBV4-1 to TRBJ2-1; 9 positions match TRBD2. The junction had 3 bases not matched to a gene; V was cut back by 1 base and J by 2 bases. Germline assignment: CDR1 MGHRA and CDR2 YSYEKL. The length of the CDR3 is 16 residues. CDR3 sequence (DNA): TGCGCCAGCAGCCAAGGACTAGCGGAGACCTACAATGAGCAGTTCTTC. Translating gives CASSQGLAETYNEQFF.

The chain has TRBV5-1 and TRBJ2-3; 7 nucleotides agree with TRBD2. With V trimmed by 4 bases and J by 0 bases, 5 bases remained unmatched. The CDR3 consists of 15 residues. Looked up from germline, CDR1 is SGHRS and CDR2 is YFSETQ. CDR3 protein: CASSPGTTSTDTQYF. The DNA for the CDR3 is TGCGCCAGCAGCCCCGGGACTACTAGCACAGATACGCAGTATTTT.

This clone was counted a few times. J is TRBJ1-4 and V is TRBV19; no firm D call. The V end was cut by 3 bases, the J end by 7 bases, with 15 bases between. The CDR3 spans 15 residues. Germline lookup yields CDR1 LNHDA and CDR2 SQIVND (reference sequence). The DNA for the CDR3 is TGTGCCAGTAGTATCGTTAAAGGGTTGGGTGAAAAACTGTTTTTT. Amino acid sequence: CASSIVKGLGEKLFF.

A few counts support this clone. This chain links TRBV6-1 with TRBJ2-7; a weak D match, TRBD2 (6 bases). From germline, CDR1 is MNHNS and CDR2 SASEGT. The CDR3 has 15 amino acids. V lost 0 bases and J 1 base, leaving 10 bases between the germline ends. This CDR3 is CASSEARGRSYEQYF. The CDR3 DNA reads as TGTGCCAGCAGTGAAGCGCGGGGCCGGTCCTACGAGCAGTACTTC.

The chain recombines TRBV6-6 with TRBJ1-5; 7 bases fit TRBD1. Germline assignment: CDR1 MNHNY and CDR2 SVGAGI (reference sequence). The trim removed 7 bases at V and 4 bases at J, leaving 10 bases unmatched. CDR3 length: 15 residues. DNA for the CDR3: TGTGCCAGCATCCACCCGGACAGGAGGAATCAGCCCCAGCATTTT. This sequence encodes CASIHPDRRNQPQHF.